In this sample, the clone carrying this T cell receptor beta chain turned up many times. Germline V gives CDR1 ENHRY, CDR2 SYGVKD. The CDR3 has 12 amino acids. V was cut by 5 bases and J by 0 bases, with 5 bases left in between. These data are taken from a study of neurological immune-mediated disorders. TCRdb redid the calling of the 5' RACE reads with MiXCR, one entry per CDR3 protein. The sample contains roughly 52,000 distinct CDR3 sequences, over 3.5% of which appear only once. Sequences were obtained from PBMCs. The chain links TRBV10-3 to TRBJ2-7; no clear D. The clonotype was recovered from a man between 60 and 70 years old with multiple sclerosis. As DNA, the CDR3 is TGTGCCATCAGTCCGGTCTCCTACGAGCAGTACTTC. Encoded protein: CAISPVSYEQYF.